This TCR beta chain was captured in a study of shared clonotypes between healthy human individuals. Repertoires were generated with immunoSEQ multiplex PCR, while TCRdb's copy carries only in-frame clones and drops some. The table shows 2 million to 2.5 million clones, with under 95% occurring only once. The germline V gene encodes CDR1 MGHDK and CDR2 SYGVNS. The CDR3 runs to 17 residues. Only CD45RO-negative cells positively selected for CCR7 counted as naive CD8 cells, so terminally differentiated effector memory CD45RA+ cells were excluded. This clonotype originated in a man younger than 35 in good health. Some clones in this sample may be carry-over from other donors' samples. Sequenced sample: naive CD8+ T cells from PBMCs. The V gene is TRBV25-1, the J gene TRBJ2-5; TRBD2 is a possible D gene (6 bases). The end of the DNA aligns better with TRBJ2-7, so the J call may be wrong. The CDR3: CASSGLPVASERDEQYF. The CDR3 bases are TGTGCCAGCAGTGGCCTACCAGTGGCTAGCGAACGGGACGAGCAGTACTTC.